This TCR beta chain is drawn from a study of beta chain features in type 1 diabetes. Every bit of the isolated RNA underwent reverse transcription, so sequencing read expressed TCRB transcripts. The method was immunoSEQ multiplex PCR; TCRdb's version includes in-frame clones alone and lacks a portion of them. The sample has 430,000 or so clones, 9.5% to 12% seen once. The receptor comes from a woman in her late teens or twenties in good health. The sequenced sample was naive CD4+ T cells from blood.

The DNA of the CDR3 is TGCAGCGTTGCAGCGGGGATAACCTACGAGCAGTACTTC. This encodes CSVAAGITYEQYF. The V call is TRBV29-1, the J call TRBJ2-7; 7 nucleotides align to TRBD2. Germline assignment: CDR1 SQVTM and CDR2 ANQGSEA. J gave up 2 bases and V 4 bases, and 5 bases lay outside the gene matches. The CDR3 covers 13 residues.